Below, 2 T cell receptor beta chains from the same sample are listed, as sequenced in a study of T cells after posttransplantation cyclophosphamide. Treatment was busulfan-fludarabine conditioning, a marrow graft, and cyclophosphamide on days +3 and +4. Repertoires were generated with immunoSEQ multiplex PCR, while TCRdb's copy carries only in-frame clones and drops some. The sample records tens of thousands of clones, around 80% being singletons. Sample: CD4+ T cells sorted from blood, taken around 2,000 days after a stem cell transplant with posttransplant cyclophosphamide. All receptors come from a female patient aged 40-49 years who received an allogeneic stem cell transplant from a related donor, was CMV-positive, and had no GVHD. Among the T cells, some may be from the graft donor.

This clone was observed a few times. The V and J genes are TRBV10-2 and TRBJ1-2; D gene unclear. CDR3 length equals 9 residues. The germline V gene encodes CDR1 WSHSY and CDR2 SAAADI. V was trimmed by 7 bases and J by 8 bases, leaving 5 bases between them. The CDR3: CASNGGYTF. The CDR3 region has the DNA TGCGCCAGCAATGGCGGCTACACCTTC.

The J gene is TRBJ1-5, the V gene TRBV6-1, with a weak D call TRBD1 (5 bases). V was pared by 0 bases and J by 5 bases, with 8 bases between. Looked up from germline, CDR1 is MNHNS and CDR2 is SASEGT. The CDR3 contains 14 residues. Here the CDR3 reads CASSEAGGDQPQHF. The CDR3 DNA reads TGTGCCAGCAGTGAAGCGGGAGGGGATCAGCCCCAGCATTTT.